Below are 18 T cell receptor beta chains sequenced from a single sample in a study of cytomegalovirus exposure and HLA in healthy donors. Measured with immunoSEQ multiplex PCR; TCRdb has only the in-frame clones, and not every one. This sample has 240,000 or so clones, with about 90% found just once. The sample taken for sequencing was PBMCs. All receptors come from a young woman in good health and CMV-seropositive.

In this sample, this clone turned up once. The chain's CDR3 is CASSQTSGTLNEQFF. The CDR3 nucleotides read TGTGCCAGCAGCCAAACTAGCGGGACTTTAAATGAGCAGTTCTTC. V usage is TRBV7-2 and J usage is TRBJ2-1; TRBD2 matches 10 bases. The CDR3 is 15 residues long. Germline V gene data show CDR1 as SGHTA and CDR2 as FQGNSA. Trimming took 5 bases from V and 7 from J; bases not matched to a gene: 8.

This clone was recorded once. This chain links TRBV2 with TRBJ1-1; 9 bases match TRBD1. CDR1 is SNHLY, CDR2 FYNNEI, per germline. The CDR3 consists of 15 residues. With V trimmed by 4 bases and J by 1 base, 4 bases remained unmatched. In nucleotides, the CDR3 is TGTGCCAGCAGTGCCTCGGGACAGGGGAACACTGAAGCTTTCTTT. Amino acid sequence: CASSASGQGNTEAFF. Based on the CDR3 plus reference TRBV2 and TRBJ1-1, the full variable domain is EPEVTQTPSHQVTQMGQEVILRCVPISNHLYFYWYRQILGQKVEFLVSFYNNEISEKSEIFDDQFSVERPDGSNFTLKIRSTKLEDSAMYFCASSASGQGNTEAFFGQGTRLTVV.

J is TRBJ1-4 and V is TRBV5-1; D gene unclear. Trimming took 2 bases from V and 1 from J, leaving 15 bases between them. The CDR3 is 17 residues long. Germline CDR1 and CDR2: SGHRS and YFSETQ. The CDR3 sequence is CASSLEGGSVTNEKLFF. The CDR3 DNA reads TGCGCCAGCAGCTTAGAAGGCGGGAGTGTAACTAATGAAAAACTGTTTTTT.

This chain links TRBV6-5 with TRBJ2-7; 7 bases fit TRBD1. From germline, CDR1 is MNHEY and CDR2 SVGAGI. The trim removed 11 bases at V and 2 bases at J, leaving 12 bases unmatched. The CDR3 contains 14 residues. CDR3 sequence reads: CAVTSRGSAYEQYF. Written as DNA, the CDR3 is TGTGCCGTTACCTCCAGGGGGTCCGCCTACGAGCAGTACTTC.

This chain links TRBV6-5 with TRBJ2-7, with a possible D match to TRBD1 (6 bases). There are 15 residues in the CDR3. V gave up 0 bases and J gave up 3 bases, with 12 bases separating them. Germline loops: CDR1 MNHEY, CDR2 SVGAGI. CDR3 DNA: TGTGCCAGCAGTTACTCCCGGGACACCTACTACGAGCAGTACTTC. Its translation is CASSYSRDTYYEQYF.

The chain uses TRBV4-2 and TRBJ2-7, with D perhaps matching TRBD2 (6 bases). The V gene lost 3 bases and the J gene lost 6 bases, with 21 bases spanning the gap. This CDR3 contains 16 residues. Germline CDR1 LGHNA, CDR2 YNFKEQ. The CDR3 reads CASSHPRDFDLGEQYF. The CDR3 DNA is TGTGCCAGCAGCCATCCCCGGGACTTCGACCTTGGCGAGCAGTACTTC.

This chain joins TRBV7-9 and TRBJ2-5; D remains unclear. There are 14 residues in the CDR3. The germline V gene has CDR1 SEHNR and CDR2 FQNEAQ (reference sequence). V lost 5 bases to trimming and J lost 2 bases, with 12 bases between them. CDR3 sequence reads: CASSERALQETQYF. CDR3 bases: TGTGCCAGCAGCGAACGAGCACTTCAAGAGACCCAGTACTTC.

The chain couples TRBV6-1 to TRBJ2-1; D is undetermined. Trimming shortened V by 8 bases and J by 4 bases, and 9 bases separated the two germline ends. The germline V gene encodes CDR1 MNHNS and CDR2 SASEGT. This CDR3 comprises 12 residues. Here the CDR3 reads CASEHLYNEQFF. For the CDR3, the DNA is TGTGCCAGCGAGCATCTTTACAATGAGCAGTTCTTC.

This rearrangement joins TRBV5-1 to TRBJ2-1; D perhaps matches TRBD1 (7 bases). V gave up 3 bases and J gave up 7 bases, with 20 bases separating them. Germline V gene data show CDR1 as SGHRS and CDR2 as YFSETQ. The CDR3 has 16 amino acids. For the CDR3, the DNA is TGCGCCAGCAGCTCGACTAGACAGGGAATCGGAAATGAGCAGTTCTTC. It translates to CASSSTRQGIGNEQFF.

In regard to this clone: Additional DNA sequences in this sample encode the identical CDR3. The chain employs TRBV6-5 and TRBJ1-1; unclear D gene. Trimming took 3 bases from V and 5 from J, leaving 10 bases between them. There are 13 residues in the CDR3. Germline assignment: CDR1 MNHEY and CDR2 SVGAGI. In nucleotides, the CDR3 is TGTGCCAGCAGTTATAGCCGAGGGACTGAAGCTTTCTTT. Its protein product is CASSYSRGTEAFF.

This clone was seen a handful of times. The rearrangement joins TRBV9 to TRBJ1-2, with a tentative D call TRBD1 (5 bases). The germline V gene encodes CDR1 SGDLS and CDR2 YYNGEE. V was trimmed by 8 bases and J by 6 bases, leaving 14 bases between them. The CDR3 contains 12 residues. This CDR3 reads CASRFEGDGYTF. The CDR3 DNA follows: TGTGCCAGTCGTTTCGAAGGGGATGGCTACACCTTC.

The chain uses TRBV27 and TRBJ2-2; a possible D gene is TRBD2 (6 bases). This CDR3 region has 17 residues. V was shortened by 6 bases and J by 1 base, with 18 bases between the two germline ends. Germline CDR1 is MNHEY and CDR2 is SMNVEV (reference sequence). In DNA form, the CDR3 reads TGTGCCAGCAGACTTAGCGGAACTTCTCTGAACACCGGGGAGCTGTTTTTT. Residues: CASRLSGTSLNTGELFF.

The J gene is TRBJ2-1, the V gene TRBV27; TRBD2 matches 10 bases. This CDR3 spans 17 amino acids. Per germline, CDR1 MNHEY and CDR2 SMNVEV (reference sequence). V lost 3 bases to trimming and J lost 9 bases; unmatched junction nucleotides: 14. CDR3 in DNA: TGTGCCAGCAGTTTCTTTCTCCGGAGCGGGAGGGCCTCTGAGCAGTTCTTC. Encoded protein: CASSFFLRSGRASEQFF.

The rearrangement uses TRBV28 and TRBJ1-3, with TRBD1 matching 7 bases. Germline CDR1 MDHEN, CDR2 SYDVKM. V was pared by 5 bases and J by 2 bases, with 15 bases of the junction left unmatched. This CDR3 has 18 amino acids. The CDR3, as DNA: TGTGCCAGCAGTCGACGACGAACAGGGGCCGGGGCTGGAAACACCATATATTTT. Translation gives CASSRRRTGAGAGNTIYF.

The chain joins TRBV5-6 to TRBJ2-1, with D hard to call. Per germline, CDR1 SGHDT and CDR2 YYEEEE. V lost 5 bases to trimming and J lost 10 bases, with 13 bases between them. The CDR3 is 12 residues long. The CDR3 DNA reads TGTGCCAGCAGTGGCTCCTGGGCGGAGCAGTTCTTC. Translating it yields CASSGSWAEQFF. Full variable domain (remainder filled in from reference TRBV5-6 and TRBJ2-1): DAGVTQSPTHLIKTRGQQVTLRCSPKSGHDTVSWYQQALGQGPQFIFQYYEEEERQRGNFPDRFSGHQFPNYSSELNVNALLLGDSALYLCASSGSWAEQFFGPGTRLTVL.

The chain uses TRBV11-2 and TRBJ2-1; 7 positions match TRBD1. The V gene end was trimmed by 5 bases and the J gene end by 7 bases; junction bases not matched to a gene: 5. This CDR3 region has 13 residues. Germline-derived CDR1 and CDR2 are SGHAT and FQNNGV. The DNA for the CDR3 is TGTGCCAGCAGCCCGACAGGGCCAAATGAGCAGTTCTTC. Amino acids: CASSPTGPNEQFF.

The chain combines TRBV27 with TRBJ2-7; tentatively, D is TRBD2 (6 bases). This CDR3 region has 11 residues. V was clipped by 5 bases and J by 7 bases, with 9 bases between them. Per the germline V gene, CDR1 is MNHEY and CDR2 is SMNVEV (reference sequence). The CDR3 region has the DNA TGTGCCAGCAGTACGGAGGGTGAGCAGTACTTC. The encoded protein is CASSTEGEQYF.

This clone was observed once. The rearrangement links TRBV5-1 to TRBJ2-3, with a weak D call TRBD2 (5 bases). The ends were cut back, 0 bases at V and 4 bases at J, with 9 bases in the middle. The CDR3 sequence is 14 residues long. Germline CDR1 reads SGHRS; CDR2 reads YFSETQ. The CDR3 region is CASSLVGVADTQYF. DNA for the CDR3: TGCGCCAGCAGCTTGGTCGGGGTAGCAGATACGCAGTATTTT.